This is a list of T cell receptor beta chains from one sample in a study of blood T cell repertoires in COVID-19. Assay: immunoSEQ multiplex PCR; the TCRdb copy retains only in-frame clones and omits some. The repertoire holds hundreds of thousands of clones, with approximately 90% as singletons. Material: PBMCs or T cells enriched from blood (not recorded which). The receptor set was obtained from a woman aged 18 to 35 who had been exposed to COVID-19. Each CDR3 is given with its conserved first and last residue. D genes are given only for firm matches. The size field is filled for only some rows; it gives once, few, many or a size class.

j_gene	d_gene	v_gene	abundance	CDR3nt	CDR3aa
TRBJ2-1	TRBD2	TRBV29-1	NA	TGCAGCGTGAAGGGAGGTTTTAGTAGCGGGAGGGATTACAATGAGCAGTTCTTC	CSVKGGFSSGRDYNEQFF
TRBJ2-1	TRBD2	TRBV28	NA	TGTGCCAGCAGTTTTCGGGCTAGCGGGCCATACAATGAGCAGTTCTTC	CASSFRASGPYNEQFF
TRBJ1-2	NA	TRBV24-1	NA	TGTGCCACCAGTGTCGGACAGTCCTATGGCTACACCTTC	CATSVGQSYGYTF
TRBJ2-2	NA	TRBV15	NA	TGTGCCACCAGCAGAGATCTTTGGGGGACTAACACCGGGGAGCTGTTTTTT	CATSRDLWGTNTGELFF
TRBJ2-5	TRBD2	TRBV18	NA	TGTGCCAGCTCACCGTCACGCGCGGGGGGCGGCGGAGAGACCCAGTACTTC	CASSPSRAGGGGETQYF
TRBJ2-7	TRBD2	TRBV4-1	NA	TGCGCCAGCAGCCTCGGGACTAGCGGGACCTACGAGCAGTACTTC	CASSLGTSGTYEQYF
TRBJ1-2	NA	TRBV28	few	TGTGCCAGCAGTTTTCCCCGCGGGGGGAGATATGGCTACACCTTC	CASSFPRGGRYGYTF
TRBJ2-5	TRBD2	TRBV11-2	NA	TGTGCCAGCAGTTCCCTTCTAGCGGGGGGGCCCCAAGAGACCCAGTACTTC	CASSSLLAGGPQETQYF
TRBJ1-4	NA	TRBV5-4	NA	TGTGCCAGCAGCTTGCGAATAGGGGCTAATGAAAAACTGTTTTTT	CASSLRIGANEKLFF
TRBJ1-6	NA	TRBV28	NA	TGTGCCAGCAGTTTTATAGCAGATTCACCCCTCCACTTT	CASSFIADSPLHF
TRBJ2-7	NA	TRBV5-4	NA	TGTGCCAGCAGCCAGGGAGGACGACAGGGTGACGAGCAGTACTTC	CASSQGGRQGDEQYF
TRBJ2-1	TRBD2	TRBV4-1	few	TGCGCCAGCAGCCAAGCAGGGTCGGGAGGGTCTTACAATGAGCAGTTCTTC	CASSQAGSGGSYNEQFF
TRBJ1-4	NA	TRBV14	NA	TGTGCCAGCAGCGCCAGTCGGGGGTTTAATGAAAAACTGTTTTTT	CASSASRGFNEKLFF
TRBJ2-1	NA	TRBV3-1/TRBV3-2	few	TGTGCCAGCAGCCATACTAGCAGTTACAATGAGCAGTTCTTC	CASSHTSSYNEQFF
TRBJ2-7	NA	TRBV28	NA	TGTGCCAGCAGTAAAGCCGCGGAGGGAATACACGAGCAGTACTTC	CASSKAAEGIHEQYF
TRBJ1-2	NA	TRBV6-5	NA	TGTGCCAGCAGTTACTCAGCCGCGCTCTATGGCTACACCTTC	CASSYSAALYGYTF
TRBJ1-1	NA	TRBV20-1	NA	TGCAGTGCTGCCCCTGAGGGTGAAGCTTTCTTT	CSAAPEGEAFF
TRBJ2-7	NA	TRBV6-5	NA	TGTGCCAGCAGTTACTCCCAGGGGTTTTACGAGCAGTACTTC	CASSYSQGFYEQYF
TRBJ2-7	TRBD2	TRBV14	NA	TGTGCCAGCAGCCGACATAGCGGGAGCTCCTACGAGCAGTACTTC	CASSRHSGSSYEQYF
TRBJ2-1	TRBD1	TRBV19	NA	TGTGCCAGTAGTATGGGGACAGGGTCTGAGCAGTTCTTC	CASSMGTGSEQFF
TRBJ2-7	TRBD1	TRBV7-9	NA	TGTGCCAGCCGACCGGACAGGGGAGGCTACGAGCAGTACTTC	CASRPDRGGYEQYF
TRBJ1-1	TRBD1	TRBV6-5	NA	TGTGCCAGCAGTTACAAGACCCGACAGGGGAGAGCTTTCTTT	CASSYKTRQGRAFF
TRBJ2-2	NA	TRBV6-5	NA	TGTGCCAGCACCCCAAAGAGCGGGTCCACCGGGGAGCTGTTTTTT	CASTPKSGSTGELFF
TRBJ2-3	NA	TRBV6-2/TRBV6-3	NA	TGTGCCAGCAGTTACTCTCCGGGAGATCTCACAGATACGCAGTATTTT	CASSYSPGDLTDTQYF
TRBJ2-1	TRBD2	TRBV10-3	NA	TGTGCCATCAGACCCGTAGCGGGGGGGCCCAATGAGCAGTTCTTC	CAIRPVAGGPNEQFF
TRBJ2-1	TRBD1	TRBV24-1	NA	TGTGCCACCAGTGATCTCCCGGGACAGGGGGGCCATGAGCAGTTCTTC	CATSDLPGQGGHEQFF
TRBJ2-1	TRBD2	TRBV12-3/TRBV12-4	once	TGTGCCAGCAGTGTGCTAGCGGGCAATGAGCAGTTCTTC	CASSVLAGNEQFF
TRBJ2-1	NA	TRBV5-1	NA	TGCGCCAGCAGCTTGGCCGGGGGACCGTCCCTCAATGAGCAGTTCTTC	CASSLAGGPSLNEQFF
TRBJ2-3	NA	TRBV4-2	NA	TGTGCCAGCAGCCGGCCCGTCAAGGGGTCCACAGATACGCAGTATTTT	CASSRPVKGSTDTQYF
TRBJ1-5	TRBD1	TRBV5-6	NA	TGTGCCAGCAGCTGGGGGGACAGGGGCAAGCCCCAGCATTTT	CASSWGDRGKPQHF
TRBJ2-7	TRBD1	TRBV18	few	TGTGCCAGCTCACCACCGATGACAGGGGGCAACGAGCAGTACTTC	CASSPPMTGGNEQYF
TRBJ1-5	TRBD1	TRBV19	NA	TGTGCCAGTAGGATTGGGACAGCGGGGGCCCAGCATTTT	CASRIGTAGAQHF
TRBJ2-5	TRBD2	TRBV28	NA	TGTGCCAGCAGTTTATATTCATACCCATCTCTAGCGGGGGGACAAGAGACCCAGTACTTC	CASSLYSYPSLAGGQETQYF
TRBJ1-5	TRBD1	TRBV15	NA	TGTGCCACCAGCAGAGGTGGGACAGACAATCAGCCCCAGCATTTT	CATSRGGTDNQPQHF
TRBJ1-3	TRBD1	TRBV24-1	NA	TGTGCCACCAGTGATTCGGGACAGGGCTCTGGAAACACCATATATTTT	CATSDSGQGSGNTIYF
TRBJ2-3	TRBD1	TRBV27	NA	TGTGCCAGCAAGAAGGGACAGGGTAAAGCTAGCGGAACAGATACGCAGTATTTT	CASKKGQGKASGTDTQYF
TRBJ2-7	TRBD1	TRBV6-5	NA	TGTGCCAGTGCCCGACAGGGGGCCCCCGAGCAGTACTTC	CASARQGAPEQYF
TRBJ1-3	NA	TRBV1	NA	TGCACCAGCAGCCCCTCGGGGACAGGGGGAAACACCATATATTTT	CTSSPSGTGGNTIYF
TRBJ2-7	TRBD2	TRBV2	NA	TGTGCCAGCAGGGGACTAGCGGCGTTCTACGAGCAGTACTTC	CASRGLAAFYEQYF
TRBJ1-6	TRBD1	TRBV9	NA	TGTGCCAGCAGCGCTGTCGGACAGGGGTCAAGTTCACCCCTCCACTTT	CASSAVGQGSSSPLHF
TRBJ2-7	NA	TRBV6-5	few	TGTGCCAGCAGTTACTCGTCAGGTCCCGCCTCCTACGAGCAGTACTTC	CASSYSSGPASYEQYF
TRBJ2-7	NA	TRBV28	once	TGTGCCAGCAGGGACTGGTCCTACGAGCAGTACTTC	CASRDWSYEQYF
TRBJ2-3	TRBD2	TRBV11-2	NA	TGTGCCAGCAGCTTGACTAGCGTCCAAGCGGGAGATACGCAGTATTTT	CASSLTSVQAGDTQYF
TRBJ2-5	TRBD2	TRBV14	few	TGTGCCAGCAGCCAATGGGAAAGGACTAGCGGGTACCAAGAGACCCAGTACTTC	CASSQWERTSGYQETQYF
TRBJ1-5	NA	TRBV4-1	NA	TGCGCCAGCAGCGACCGGGACTGGGATCAGCCCCAGCATTTT	CASSDRDWDQPQHF
TRBJ1-1	NA	TRBV6-5	NA	TGTGCCAGCGGGAGGACTGAAGCTTTCTTT	CASGRTEAFF